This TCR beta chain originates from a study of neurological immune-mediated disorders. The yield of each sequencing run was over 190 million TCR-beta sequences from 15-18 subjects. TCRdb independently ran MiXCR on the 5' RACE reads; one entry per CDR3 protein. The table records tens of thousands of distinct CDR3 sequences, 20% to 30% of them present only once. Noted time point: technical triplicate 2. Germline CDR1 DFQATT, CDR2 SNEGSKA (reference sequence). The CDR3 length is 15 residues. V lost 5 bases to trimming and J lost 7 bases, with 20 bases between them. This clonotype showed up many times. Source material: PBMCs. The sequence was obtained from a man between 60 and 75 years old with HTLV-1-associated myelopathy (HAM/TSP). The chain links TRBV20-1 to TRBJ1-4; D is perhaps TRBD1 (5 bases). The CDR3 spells CSAPNSRDGTEKLFF. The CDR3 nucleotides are TGCAGTGCTCCGAATTCCCGGGACGGTACTGAAAAACTGTTTTTT.